Following are 8 T cell receptor beta chains from one sample sequenced in a study of vaccination and CD4 T cells after COVID-19. No antigen has been assigned to these receptors. The Oncomine TCR Beta short-read assay sequenced DNA from cultured CD4+ T cells. TCRdb called the PCR reads again in MiXCR, with one record for every CDR3 protein. The data hold approximately 4,600 distinct CDR3 sequences, with more than 25% observed a single time. Treatment indicated: approximately nine-day PBMC culture with coronavirus spike peptide pools or control peptides (ViraFEST assay). Samples of CD4+ T cells were obtained from the unexposed donor before the COVID-19 pandemic (2011-2018). The sample comprised CD4+ T cells from blood, cultured in vitro. The source of these receptors is a human donor in good health.

The chain employs TRBV29-1 and TRBJ1-2; D remains unclear. Germline V CDR1 and CDR2: SQVTM, ANQGSEA. The V gene lost 4 bases and the J gene lost 3 bases, with 9 bases spanning the gap. The CDR3 extends over 12 amino acids. Here the CDR3 DNA reads TGCAGCGTTGCTGGGCGGGACTATGGCTACACCTTC. It translates to CSVAGRDYGYTF.

V and J are TRBV6-1 and TRBJ2-1; 7 bases agree with TRBD1. CDR3 length: 14 residues. CDR1 is MNHNS and CDR2 is SASEGT in the germline V gene. J gave up 8 bases and V 3 bases, and 7 bases lay outside the gene matches. Here the CDR3 reads CASSEPVQGHEQFF. The CDR3 DNA reads TGTGCCAGCAGTGAGCCGGTACAGGGGCATGAGCAGTTCTTC.

By its share, this clonotype is medium-sized. The V call is TRBV7-2, the J call TRBJ1-2; D possibly corresponds to TRBD1 (6 bases). This CDR3 is built from 13 residues. V was pared by 3 bases and J by 4 bases, with 9 bases between. Germline CDR1 SGHTA, CDR2 FQGNSA. CDR3 in amino acids: CASSLIGGYGYTF. The CDR3 bases are TGTGCCAGCAGCTTGATAGGGGGCTATGGCTACACCTTC.

This clonotype occurred a few times. The chain has TRBV20-1 and TRBJ1-1; TRBD1 aligns across 7 bases. V was pared by 3 bases and J by 5 bases, with 3 bases of the junction left unmatched. This CDR3 comprises 12 residues. In germline, CDR1 is DFQATT, CDR2 SNEGSKA (reference sequence). This chain's CDR3 is CSARQGGTEAFF. CDR3 coding DNA: TGCAGTGCTAGGCAGGGGGGGACTGAAGCTTTCTTT.

The gene calls are TRBV20-1 and TRBJ1-3, with TRBD1 matching 10 bases. Germline V gene sequence: CDR1 DFQATT, CDR2 SNEGSKA (reference sequence). With 5 bases clipped from V and 2 bases from J, the junction kept 3 bases outside the gene matches. The CDR3 is made up of 14 amino acids. The CDR3 sequence: CSADDRGPGNTIYF. Written as DNA, the CDR3 is TGCAGTGCTGATGACAGGGGGCCTGGAAACACCATATATTTT.

This chain uses TRBV28 with TRBJ2-1; 9 bases fit TRBD2. Germline CDR1 and CDR2: MDHEN and SYDVKM. The CDR3 has 11 residues. CDR3 DNA sequence: TGTCGGTCTAGCGGGAACAATGAGCAGTTCTTC. Translation gives CRSSGNNEQFF.

V gene TRBV20-1 combines with J gene TRBJ2-5; D call uncertain. Germline assignment: CDR1 DFQATT and CDR2 SNEGSKA (reference sequence). V lost 0 bases, J lost 0 bases, and 8 bases lay in between. This CDR3 comprises 14 residues. CDR3 nucleotide sequence: TGCAGTGCTAGAGATTTGAGGTACCAAGAGACCCAGTACTTC. Its translation is CSARDLRYQETQYF.

For this clonotype: At one end the junction does not follow the germline gene, possibly because of a read error. This sequence joins TRBV28 and TRBJ1-2; 9 bases map to TRBD1. Germline V gene sequence: CDR1 MDHEN, CDR2 SYDVKM. The CDR3 spans 13 residues. The DNA for the CDR3 is TGTTCCAGTAGGGACAGGGAGAACTATGGCTACACCTTC. Translation gives CSSRDRENYGYTF.